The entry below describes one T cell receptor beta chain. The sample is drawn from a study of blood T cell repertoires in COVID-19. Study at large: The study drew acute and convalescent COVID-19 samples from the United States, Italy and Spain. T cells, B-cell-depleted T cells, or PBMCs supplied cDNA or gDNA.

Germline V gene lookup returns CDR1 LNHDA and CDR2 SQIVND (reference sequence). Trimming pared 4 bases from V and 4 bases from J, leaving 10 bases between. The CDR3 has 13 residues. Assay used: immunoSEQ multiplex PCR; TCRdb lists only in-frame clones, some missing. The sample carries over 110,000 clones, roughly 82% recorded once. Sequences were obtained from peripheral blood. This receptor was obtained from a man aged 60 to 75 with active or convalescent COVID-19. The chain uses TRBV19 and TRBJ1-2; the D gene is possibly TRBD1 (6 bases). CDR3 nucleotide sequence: TGTGCCAGTAGTACGAGGGGGGGCTATGGCTACACCTTC. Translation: CASSTRGGYGYTF.